The 20 T cell receptor beta chains below come from one sample, sequenced in a study of regulatory T cells in long-lasting Graves disease. Time point described: newly diagnosed GD, antithyroid drugs for less than 3 months. RNA isolated from PBMCs was used to make the TCR library. Sequencing libraries for TCR beta were prepared with iRepertoire HTBI primers and Arm-PCR of CDR3 regions. MiXCR was run by TCRdb on the multiplex PCR reads, yielding one entry per CDR3 protein. The table lists 530,000 or so distinct CDR3 sequences, 13% of them singletons, with roughly a tenth in the top ten. A further study also used this sample, focusing on T cells in Graves' hyperthyroidism and ophthalmopathy.

This material consisted of peripheral blood mononuclear cells (PBMCs), taken at new diagnosis, from a patient treated with antithyroid drugs. Receptors originate from a man aged 25 to 40 with Graves disease.

This clonotype was detected only a few times. The chain joins TRBV5-4 to TRBJ2-2, with D possibly being TRBD1 (5 bases). The germline V gene has CDR1 SGHNT and CDR2 YYREEE (reference sequence). Deletions cut 4 bases from V and 6 bases from J, with 10 bases between. The CDR3 runs to 13 residues. CDR3 nucleotide sequence: TGTGCCAGCAGCGGAAGGGGCGCCGGGGAGCTGTTTTTT. Translation gives CASSGRGAGELFF.

This clonotype was observed many times. V usage is TRBV12-3 or TRBV12-4 and J usage is TRBJ2-7, with D perhaps being TRBD1 or TRBD2 (6 bases each). The length of the CDR3 is 15 residues. With 6 bases removed from V and 1 base from J, the gap between germline ends came to 16 bases. CDR3 DNA sequence: TGTGCCAGCAGCCCCCCGGGGGCGCGATCCTACGAGCAGTACTTC. Its protein is CASSPPGARSYEQYF.

This clonotype was counted many times. This rearrangement joins TRBV2 to TRBJ2-1; the match to TRBD2 covers 8 bases. The CDR3 runs to 14 residues. Germline values: CDR1 SNHLY, CDR2 FYNNEI. The trim removed 8 bases at V and 4 bases at J, leaving 7 bases unmatched. CDR3 in DNA: TGTGCCAGCGGAGCGGGGGCAATATACAATGAGCAGTTCTTC. It codes for CASGAGAIYNEQFF.

Turning to this clonotype: This clone may be a read error of a much larger clone one base away. The CDR3 ends on some other residue instead of the conserved phenylalanine or tryptophan, so this is likely a read error. The V and J genes are TRBV6-1 and TRBJ2-1; 9 bases match TRBD2. Per the germline V gene, CDR1 is MNHNS and CDR2 is SASEGT. The CDR3 spans 15 residues. V gave up 6 bases and J gave up 6 bases; unmatched junction bases: 9. In DNA, the CDR3 is TGTGCCAGCAGATTCGCGAGTAGCGGGAGCAATGAGCAGTTCCTC. Its protein is CASRFASSGSNEQFL.

This clonotype was picked up many times. V gene TRBV12-5 combines with J gene TRBJ2-1, with D possibly TRBD2 on 6 matching bases. CDR3 length: 16 residues. Trimming removed 5 bases from V and 6 bases from J, with 20 bases in between. CDR1 and CDR2 (germline): LGHNT, FRNRAP. CDR3 DNA: TGTGCTAGTGGTCCCCCCCCCGGGAGAAGGCGCAATGAGCAGTTCTTC. This gives the protein CASGPPPGRRRNEQFF.

The chain links TRBV20-1 to TRBJ1-2; D is undetermined. The germline gives CDR1 DFQATT, CDR2 SNEGSKA (reference sequence). Trimming shortened V by 0 bases and J by 0 bases, and 14 bases separated the two germline ends. The CDR3 has 16 residues. The CDR3 DNA is TGCAGTGCTAGAGATTCTGAAAAACACCCTAACTATGGCTACACCTTC. The encoded protein is CSARDSEKHPNYGYTF.

This clonotype was seen at least ten times. The CDR3 is CASSGRDHTSEQYF. In DNA, the CDR3 is TGCGCCAGCAGTGGCAGGGACCATACGTCCGAGCAGTACTTC. V gene TRBV10-1 combines with J gene TRBJ2-7; D may match TRBD1 or TRBD2 (5 bases each). Germline V gene lookup returns CDR1 WNHNN and CDR2 SYGVQD (reference sequence). V was shortened by 4 bases and J by 6 bases, with 16 bases between the two germline ends. This CDR3 has 14 amino acids.

This clonotype was found many times. The rearrangement uses TRBV7-2 and TRBJ2-5; D possibly corresponds to TRBD2 (5 bases). V lost 4 bases, J lost 7 bases, and 19 bases lay in between. The CDR3 is 15 amino acids. CDR1 is SGHTA, CDR2 FQGNSA, per germline. The DNA for the CDR3 is TGTGCCAGCAGCTCTCCTCCCTGGGCGGGTGGGACCCAGTACTTC. Its protein is CASSSPPWAGGTQYF.

This clonotype was picked up many times. The chain links TRBV24-1 to TRBJ2-3; tentatively, D is TRBD1 or TRBD2 (5 bases each). Per germline, CDR1 KGHDR and CDR2 SFDVKD. Trimming took 9 bases from V and 4 from J, leaving 13 bases between them. The CDR3 length is 13 residues. The DNA of the CDR3 is TGTGCCACCCGGGACCCCCTGGCAGATACGCAGTATTTT. Encoded protein: CATRDPLADTQYF.

As to this clonotype: A much larger clone sits a single nucleotide away, making a read error possible. The chain is built from TRBV6-2 or TRBV6-3 and TRBJ2-4, with 7 bases aligning to TRBD2. This CDR3 has 14 amino acids. Germline CDR1 and CDR2: MNHEY and SVGEGT. The V gene end was trimmed by 6 bases and the J gene end by 8 bases; junction bases not matched to a gene: 10. The CDR3 DNA sequence: TGTGCCAGCAGCCCTAAGCCGGGGAGGGACATTCAGTACTTC. It encodes CASSPKPGRDIQYF.

J is TRBJ2-5 and V is TRBV7-9, with D possibly matching TRBD1 (6 bases). Trimming left V 6 bases short and J 0 bases short, with 11 bases between. The CDR3 runs to 14 residues. Germline V gives CDR1 SEHNR, CDR2 FQNEAQ (reference sequence). CDR3 nucleotide sequence: TGTGCCAGCAGTTTAACAGGGTACCAAGAGACCCAGTACTTC. This encodes CASSLTGYQETQYF.

This clonotype was picked up a small number of times. The chain combines TRBV7-9 with TRBJ2-7; TRBD2 aligns across 13 bases. After removal of 5 bases from V and 5 bases from J, the junction contained 3 bases not matched to a gene. The CDR3 totals 14 residues. Germline values: CDR1 SEHNR, CDR2 FQNEAQ (reference sequence). The DNA for the CDR3 is TGTGCCAGCAGCCCGACTAGCGGGAGGAACGAGCAGTACTTC. Residues: CASSPTSGRNEQYF.

This clonotype has at least ten counts. The rearrangement joins TRBV6-1 to TRBJ2-7, with D perhaps being TRBD1 or TRBD2 (5 bases each). The V gene's germline CDR1 is MNHNS and CDR2 SASEGT. The V end was cut by 8 bases, the J end by 3 bases, with 8 bases between. This CDR3 spans 11 amino acids. The CDR3 protein is CASGGFYEQYF. The DNA of the CDR3 is TGTGCCAGCGGGGGATTCTACGAGCAGTACTTC.

This clonotype was seen only a few times. V is TRBV4-1 and J is TRBJ1-1; D is perhaps TRBD1 (6 bases). The CDR3 runs 15 residues. Trimming left V 3 bases short and J 1 base short, with 12 bases between. CDR1 is MGHRA and CDR2 is YSYEKL in the germline V gene. CDR3 in DNA: TGCGCCAGCAGCCAGACAGGAAATCCGAACACTGAAGCTTTCTTT. Encoded protein: CASSQTGNPNTEAFF.

This clonotype has more than one count but fewer than ten. The chain links TRBV20-1 to TRBJ1-1; D unclear. The germline V and J ends were trimmed by 8 bases and 5 bases, with 18 bases remaining between them. This CDR3 is built from 13 residues. Looked up from germline, CDR1 is DFQATT and CDR2 is SNEGSKA (reference sequence). This chain's CDR3 is CSPHKGLGTEAFF. The CDR3 DNA sequence: TGCAGTCCGCATAAAGGTCTTGGGACTGAAGCTTTCTTT.

This clonotype was seen at least ten times. The rearrangement joins TRBV7-9 to TRBJ2-1; TRBD2 matches 8 bases. J was trimmed by 7 bases and V by 5 bases; bases with no gene match: 13. The CDR3 sequence is 16 residues long. CDR1 and CDR2 (germline): SEHNR, FQNEAQ (reference sequence). CDR3 in DNA: TGTGCCAGCAGCGCCTCCAGCGGGAGTTTTGTTAATGAGCAGTTCTTC. Translation gives CASSASSGSFVNEQFF.

The chain combines TRBV18 with TRBJ2-5; a possible D gene is TRBD2 (6 bases). Germline V CDR1 and CDR2: KGHSH, LQKENI. V was trimmed by 8 bases and J by 4 bases, leaving 14 bases between them. CDR3 size: 13 residues. The CDR3 DNA reads as TGTGCCAGCGCCGGGAGCGGAGGAGAGACCCAGTACTTC. As protein: CASAGSGGETQYF.

This clonotype was found many times. The genes are TRBV29-1 and TRBJ2-7; TRBD1 is a possible D gene (5 bases). The germline V and J ends were trimmed by 4 bases and 2 bases, with 9 bases remaining between them. Germline V CDR1 and CDR2: SQVTM, ANQGSEA. The CDR3 totals 12 residues. The CDR3 DNA reads TGCAGCGTTGGACAGCTCGCCTACGAGCAGTACTTC. Translated: CSVGQLAYEQYF.

The gene calls are TRBV25-1 and TRBJ1-1, with D unresolved. V was clipped by 0 bases and J by 10 bases, with 12 bases between them. The CDR3 runs 13 residues. Per the germline V gene, CDR1 is MGHDK and CDR2 is SYGVNS. CDR3 protein: CASSEYRESRAFF. The CDR3 DNA is TGTGCCAGCAGTGAATATCGGGAATCGCGAGCTTTCTTT.

This clonotype was recorded a few times. The V gene is TRBV13, the J gene TRBJ2-7, with 8 bases aligning to TRBD2. Germline values: CDR1 PRHDT, CDR2 FYEKMQ (reference sequence). CDR3 length: 14 residues. The V and J ends lost 1 base and 6 bases, in that order; junction bases with no gene match: 5. CDR3 region: CASSLVGRDAEQYF. The CDR3 nucleotides read TGTGCCAGCAGCTTAGTCGGGAGGGATGCCGAGCAGTACTTC.